This T cell receptor (beta chain) was obtained from a study of breast tumors, draining lymph nodes, adjacent tissues. This clonotype was observed at least ten times. What it binds is unknown. Study-wide points: Data fit most tumor T cells coming from lymph node, expanding in tumor. Compared with basal-like, luminal-like tumors shared significantly more repertoire with nontumor tissue. Compared with lymph nodes, tumors were less diverse; compared with nontumor tissue, more. The lymph node origin of tumor T cells was framed as consistent with a hypothesis, not demonstrated.

TCRdb reprocessed the multiplex PCR reads via MiXCR and lists one record per CDR3 protein. Of about 230,000 distinct CDR3 sequences in the sample, about 30% were seen once. The CDR3 is made up of 16 amino acids. V lost 6 bases and J lost 3, with 18 bases in between. The V gene's germline CDR1 is LNHDA and CDR2 SQIVND (reference sequence). Breast cancer patients provided tissue from their axillary draining lymph nodes. Sequencing used axillary lymph node tissue. This TCR derives from a female donor with breast cancer. Some clones in this sample may be carry-over from other donors' samples. The chain employs TRBV19 and TRBJ1-5; D ambiguous. The CDR3 DNA reads TGTGCCAGTAGCACCGACCAAGCGACTAACAATCAGCCCCAGCATTTT. Translated, it gives CASSTDQATNNQPQHF.